This TCR beta chain appears in the sequencing data of a study of T cell repertoires in aging, cancer and after chemotherapy. Rearranged V-D-J TRB sequences were amplified with a mixed TRB-A/B primer pool. Each CDR3 protein is one row after TCRdb ran MiXCR on the multiplex PCR reads. The table includes more than 9,000 distinct CDR3 sequences, 38% detected once. Trimming removed 10 bases from V and 1 base from J; junction bases left unmatched: 12. This CDR3 has 16 amino acids. Germline V gives CDR1 MNHNY, CDR2 SVGAGI (reference sequence). Peripheral blood genomic DNA, not sorted cells or RNA, was the template.

The sequence came from a human donor in good health. What was sequenced was blood. J is TRBJ2-1 and V is TRBV6-6; 8 bases align to TRBD2. This CDR3 is CATFPGGRDSYNEQFF. The CDR3 nucleotides are TGTGCCACCTTCCCGGGAGGGAGGGATTCCTACAATGAGCAGTTCTTC.